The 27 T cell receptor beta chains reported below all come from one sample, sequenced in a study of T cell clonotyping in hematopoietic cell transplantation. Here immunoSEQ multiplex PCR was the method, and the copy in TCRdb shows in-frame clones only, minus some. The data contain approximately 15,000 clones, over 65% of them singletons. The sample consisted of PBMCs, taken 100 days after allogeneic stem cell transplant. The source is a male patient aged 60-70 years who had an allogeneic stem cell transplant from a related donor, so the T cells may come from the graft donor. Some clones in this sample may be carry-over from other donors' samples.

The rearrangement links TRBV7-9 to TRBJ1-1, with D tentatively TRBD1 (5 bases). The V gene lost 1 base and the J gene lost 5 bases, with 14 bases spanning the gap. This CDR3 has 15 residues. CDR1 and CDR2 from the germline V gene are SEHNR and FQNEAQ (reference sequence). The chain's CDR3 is CASSLGGTGGTEAFF. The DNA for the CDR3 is TGTGCCAGCAGCTTAGGAGGAACAGGAGGAACTGAAGCTTTCTTT. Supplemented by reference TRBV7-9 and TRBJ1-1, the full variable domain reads DTGVSQNPRHKITKRGQNVTFRCDPISEHNRLYWYRQTLGQGPEFLTYFQNEAQLEKSRLLSDRFSAERPKGSFSTLEIQRTEQGDSAMYLCASSLGGTGGTEAFFGQGTRLTVV.

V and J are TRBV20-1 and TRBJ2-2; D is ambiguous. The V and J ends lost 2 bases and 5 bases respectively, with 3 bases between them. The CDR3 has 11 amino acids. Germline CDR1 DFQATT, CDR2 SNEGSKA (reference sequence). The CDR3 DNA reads TGCAGTGCTAGAAGTACCGGGGAGCTGTTTTTT. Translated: CSARSTGELFF.

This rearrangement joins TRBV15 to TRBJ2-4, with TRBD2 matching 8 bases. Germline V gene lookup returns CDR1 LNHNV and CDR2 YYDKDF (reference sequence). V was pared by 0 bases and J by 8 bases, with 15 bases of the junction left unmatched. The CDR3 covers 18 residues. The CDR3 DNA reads TGTGCCACCAGCAGAGAAAGAGCGGGGGACCCAGACCACGACATTCAGTACTTC. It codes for CATSRERAGDPDHDIQYF.

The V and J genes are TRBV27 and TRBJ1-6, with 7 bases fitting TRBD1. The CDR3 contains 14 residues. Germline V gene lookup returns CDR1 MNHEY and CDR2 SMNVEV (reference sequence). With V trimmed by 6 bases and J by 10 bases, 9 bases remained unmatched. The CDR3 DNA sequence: TGTGCCAGCAGCTTCGACAGGGTGCAATCACCCCTCCACTTT. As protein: CASSFDRVQSPLHF.

In nucleotides, the CDR3 is TGCGCCAGCAGCCAACTGGCTTCCTCAGGGGCGGAGCTGTTTTTT. Translation: CASSQLASSGAELFF. The genes are TRBV4-1 and TRBJ2-2; TRBD1 might be the D (6 bases). The germline CDR1 and CDR2 sequences are MGHRA and YSYEKL. The CDR3 runs to 15 residues. Trimming left V 2 bases short and J 10 bases short, with 17 bases between.

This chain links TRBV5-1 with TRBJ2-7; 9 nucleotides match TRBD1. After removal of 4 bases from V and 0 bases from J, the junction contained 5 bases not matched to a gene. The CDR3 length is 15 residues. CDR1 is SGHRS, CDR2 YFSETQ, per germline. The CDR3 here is CASSVRDRVSYEQYF. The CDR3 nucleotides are TGCGCCAGCAGCGTCCGGGACAGGGTCTCCTACGAGCAGTACTTC. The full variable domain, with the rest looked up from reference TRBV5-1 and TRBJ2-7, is KAGVTQTPRYLIKTRGQQVTLSCSPISGHRSVSWYQQTPGQGLQFLFEYFSETQRNKGNFPGRFSGRQFSNSRSEMNVSTLELGDSALYLCASSVRDRVSYEQYFGPGTRLTVT.

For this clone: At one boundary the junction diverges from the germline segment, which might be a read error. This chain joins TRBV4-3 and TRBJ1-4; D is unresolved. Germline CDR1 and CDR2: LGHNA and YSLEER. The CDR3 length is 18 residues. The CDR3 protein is CASSQDLMGTATDEKLFF. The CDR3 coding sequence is TGCGCCAGCAGCCAAGATCTTATGGGAACTGCAACTGATGAAAAACTGTTTTTT.

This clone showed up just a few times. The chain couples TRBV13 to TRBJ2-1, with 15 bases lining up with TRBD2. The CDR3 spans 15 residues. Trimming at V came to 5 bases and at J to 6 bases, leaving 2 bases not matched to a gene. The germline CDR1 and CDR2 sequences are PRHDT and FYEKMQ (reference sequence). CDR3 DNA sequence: TGTGCCAGCAGCAGGGGACTAGCGGGGGGCAATGAGCAGTTCTTC. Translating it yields CASSRGLAGGNEQFF.

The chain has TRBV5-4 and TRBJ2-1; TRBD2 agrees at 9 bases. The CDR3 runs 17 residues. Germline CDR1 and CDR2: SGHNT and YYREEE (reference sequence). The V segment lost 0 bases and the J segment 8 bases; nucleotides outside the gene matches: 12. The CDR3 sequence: CASSLGSRGGLSDEQFF. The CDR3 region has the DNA TGTGCCAGCAGCTTGGGTTCGCGGGGGGGCCTAAGCGATGAGCAGTTCTTC. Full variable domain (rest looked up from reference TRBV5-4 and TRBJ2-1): ETGVTQSPTHLIKTRGQQVTLRCSSQSGHNTVSWYQQALGQGPQFIFQYYREEENGRGNFPPRFSGLQFPNYSSELNVNALELDDSALYLCASSLGSRGGLSDEQFFGPGTRLTVL.

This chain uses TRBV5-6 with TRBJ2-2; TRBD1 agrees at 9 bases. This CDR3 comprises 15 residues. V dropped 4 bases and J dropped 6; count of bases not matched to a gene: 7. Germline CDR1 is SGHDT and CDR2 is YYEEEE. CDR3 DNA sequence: TGTGCCAGCAGCCAGGGGACAGGGTTTTCCGGGGAGCTGTTTTTT. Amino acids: CASSQGTGFSGELFF. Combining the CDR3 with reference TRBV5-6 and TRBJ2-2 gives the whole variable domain DAGVTQSPTHLIKTRGQQVTLRCSPKSGHDTVSWYQQALGQGPQFIFQYYEEEERQRGNFPDRFSGHQFPNYSSELNVNALLLGDSALYLCASSQGTGFSGELFFGEGSRLTVL.

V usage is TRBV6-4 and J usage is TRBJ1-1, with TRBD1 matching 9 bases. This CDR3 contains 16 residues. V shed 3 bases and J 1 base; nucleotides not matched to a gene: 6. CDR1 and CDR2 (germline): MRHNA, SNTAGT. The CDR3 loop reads CASSDSGTGTNTEAFF. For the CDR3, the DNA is TGTGCCAGCAGTGATTCCGGGACAGGGACGAACACTGAAGCTTTCTTT.

CDR3 in amino acids: CASSLGQGAQYF. CDR3 DNA: TGTGCCAGCAGCTTGGGACAGGGGGCCCAGTACTTC. This chain joins TRBV5-4 and TRBJ2-5; 9 positions agree with TRBD1. Losses at the gene ends were 0 bases for V and 9 bases for J; bases not matched to a gene: 0. The CDR3 contains 12 residues. The germline V gene has CDR1 SGHNT and CDR2 YYREEE (reference sequence).

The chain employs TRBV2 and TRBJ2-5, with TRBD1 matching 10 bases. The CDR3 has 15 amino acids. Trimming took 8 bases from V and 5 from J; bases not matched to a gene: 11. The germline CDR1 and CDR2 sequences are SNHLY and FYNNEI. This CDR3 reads CASLTWTGGSETQYF. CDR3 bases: TGTGCCAGCCTCACTTGGACAGGGGGATCGGAGACCCAGTACTTC.

For the CDR3, the DNA is TGTGCCAGCAGTGAAATGAAAGGGGGTGGCGGGGAAGCTTTCTTT. It is translated as CASSEMKGGGGEAFF. The gene calls are TRBV25-1 and TRBJ1-1, with D possibly being TRBD1 (6 bases). Trimming took 2 bases from V and 8 from J, leaving 18 bases between them. Germline V gene data show CDR1 as MGHDK and CDR2 as SYGVNS. The CDR3 has 15 amino acids.

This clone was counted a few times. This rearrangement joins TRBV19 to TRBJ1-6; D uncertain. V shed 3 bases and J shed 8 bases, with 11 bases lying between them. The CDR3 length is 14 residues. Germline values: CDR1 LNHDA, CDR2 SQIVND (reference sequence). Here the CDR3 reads CASSIRPTDSPLHF. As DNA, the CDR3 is TGTGCCAGTAGTATTCGACCGACGGATTCACCCCTCCACTTT.

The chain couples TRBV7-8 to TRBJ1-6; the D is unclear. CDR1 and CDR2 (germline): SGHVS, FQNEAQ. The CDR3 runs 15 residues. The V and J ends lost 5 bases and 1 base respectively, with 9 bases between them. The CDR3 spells CASSAVGSYNSPLHF. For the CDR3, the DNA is TGTGCCAGCAGCGCTGTGGGGTCCTATAATTCACCCCTCCACTTT. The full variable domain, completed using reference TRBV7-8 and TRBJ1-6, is GAGVSQSPRYKVAKRGQDVALRCDPISGHVSLFWYQQALGQGPEFLTYFQNEAQLDKSGLPSDRFFAERPEGSVSTLKIQRTQQEDSAVYLCASSAVGSYNSPLHFGNGTRLTVT.

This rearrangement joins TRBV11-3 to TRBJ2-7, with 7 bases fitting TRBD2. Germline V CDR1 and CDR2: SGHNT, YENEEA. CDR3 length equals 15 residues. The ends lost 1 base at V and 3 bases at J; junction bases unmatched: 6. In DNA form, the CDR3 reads TGTGCCAGCAGCTTAGTATCCAGGGAGGGCTACGAGCAGTACTTC. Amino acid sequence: CASSLVSREGYEQYF. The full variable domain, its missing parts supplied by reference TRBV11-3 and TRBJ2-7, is EAGVVQSPRYKIIEKKQPVAFWCNPISGHNTLYWYLQNLGQGPELLIRYENEEAVDDSQLPKDRFSAERLKGVDSTLKIQPAELGDSAVYLCASSLVSREGYEQYFGPGTRLTVT.

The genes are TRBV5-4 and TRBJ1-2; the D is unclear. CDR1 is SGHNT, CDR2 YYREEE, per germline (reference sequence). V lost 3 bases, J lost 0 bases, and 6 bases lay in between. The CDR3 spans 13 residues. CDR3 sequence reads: CASSSLANYGYTF. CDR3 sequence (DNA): TGTGCCAGCAGCTCATTAGCTAACTATGGCTACACCTTC.

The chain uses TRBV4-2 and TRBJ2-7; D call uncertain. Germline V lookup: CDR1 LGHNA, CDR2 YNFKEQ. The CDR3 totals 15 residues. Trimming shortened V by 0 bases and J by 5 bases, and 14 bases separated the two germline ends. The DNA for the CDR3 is TGTGCCAGCAGCCAAGACATAGGGTCGGTAAACGAGCAGTACTTC. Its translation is CASSQDIGSVNEQYF.

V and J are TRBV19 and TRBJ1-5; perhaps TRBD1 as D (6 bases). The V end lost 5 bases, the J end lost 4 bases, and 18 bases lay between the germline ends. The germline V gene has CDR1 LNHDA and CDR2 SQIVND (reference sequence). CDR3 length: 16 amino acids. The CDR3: CASSPLGTGSNQPQHF. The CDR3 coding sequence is TGTGCCAGTAGTCCCCTCGGAACAGGGAGTAATCAGCCCCAGCATTTT.

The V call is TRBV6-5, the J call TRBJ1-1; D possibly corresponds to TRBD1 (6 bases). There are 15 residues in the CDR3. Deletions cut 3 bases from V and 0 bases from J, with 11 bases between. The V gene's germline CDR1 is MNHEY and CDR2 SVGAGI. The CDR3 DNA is TGTGCCAGCAGTTATCGGACAGTAATGAACACTGAAGCTTTCTTT. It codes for CASSYRTVMNTEAFF.

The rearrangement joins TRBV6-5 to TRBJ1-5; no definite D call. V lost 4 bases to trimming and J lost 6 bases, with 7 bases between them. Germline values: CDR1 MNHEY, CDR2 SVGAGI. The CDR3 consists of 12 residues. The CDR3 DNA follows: TGTGCCAGCAGTTTGGGAAGTCAGCCCCAGCATTTT. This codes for CASSLGSQPQHF.

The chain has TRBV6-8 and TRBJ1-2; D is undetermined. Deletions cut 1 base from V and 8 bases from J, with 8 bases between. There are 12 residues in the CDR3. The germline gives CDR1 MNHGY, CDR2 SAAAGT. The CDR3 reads CASSYYPTGYTF. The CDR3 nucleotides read TGTGCCAGCAGTTACTACCCCACCGGCTACACCTTC.

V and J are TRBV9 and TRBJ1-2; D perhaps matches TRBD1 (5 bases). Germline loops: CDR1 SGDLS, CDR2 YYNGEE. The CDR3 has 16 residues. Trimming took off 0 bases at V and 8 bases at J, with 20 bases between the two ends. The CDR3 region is CASSVDGTPEGRGYTF. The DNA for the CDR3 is TGTGCCAGCAGCGTAGATGGGACCCCAGAAGGCAGGGGCTACACCTTC.

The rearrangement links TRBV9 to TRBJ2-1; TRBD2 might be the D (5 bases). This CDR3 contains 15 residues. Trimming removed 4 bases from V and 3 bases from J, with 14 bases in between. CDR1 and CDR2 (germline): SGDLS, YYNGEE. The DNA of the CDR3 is TGTGCCAGCAGCTCTCGCCTAGGGAGCTACAATGAGCAGTTCTTC. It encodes CASSSRLGSYNEQFF.

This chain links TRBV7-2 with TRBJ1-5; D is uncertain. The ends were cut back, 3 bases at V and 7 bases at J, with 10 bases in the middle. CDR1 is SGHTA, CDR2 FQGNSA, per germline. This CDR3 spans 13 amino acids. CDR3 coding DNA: TGTGCCAGCAGCTTCAGTCTTGACCAGCCCCAGCATTTT. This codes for CASSFSLDQPQHF.

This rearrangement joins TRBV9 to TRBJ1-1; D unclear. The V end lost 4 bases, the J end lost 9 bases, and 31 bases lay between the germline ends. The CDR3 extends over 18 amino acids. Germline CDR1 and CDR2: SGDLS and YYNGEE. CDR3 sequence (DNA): TGTGCCAGCAGCCCCAGATCGCACCCAAGGGCACCCGAGGGTAAAGCTTTCTTT. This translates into CASSPRSHPRAPEGKAFF.